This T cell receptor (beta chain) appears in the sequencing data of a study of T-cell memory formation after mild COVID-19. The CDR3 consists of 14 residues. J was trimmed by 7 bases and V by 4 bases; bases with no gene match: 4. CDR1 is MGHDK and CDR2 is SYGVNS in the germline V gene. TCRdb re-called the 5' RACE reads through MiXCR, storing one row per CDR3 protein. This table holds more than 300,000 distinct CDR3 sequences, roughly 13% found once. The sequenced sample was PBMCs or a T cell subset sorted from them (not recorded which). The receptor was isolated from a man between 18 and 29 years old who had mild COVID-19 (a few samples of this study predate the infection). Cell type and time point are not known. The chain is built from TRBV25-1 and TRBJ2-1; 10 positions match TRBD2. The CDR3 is CASSVSGGANEQFF. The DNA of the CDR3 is TGTGCCAGCAGTGTCAGCGGGGGGGCTAATGAGCAGTTCTTC. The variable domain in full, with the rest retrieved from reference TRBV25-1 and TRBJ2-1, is EADIYQTPRYLVIGTGKKITLECSQTMGHDKMYWYQQDPGMELHLIHYSYGVNSTEKGDLSSESTVSRIRTEHFPLTLESARPSHTSQYLCASSVSGGANEQFFGPGTRLTVL.